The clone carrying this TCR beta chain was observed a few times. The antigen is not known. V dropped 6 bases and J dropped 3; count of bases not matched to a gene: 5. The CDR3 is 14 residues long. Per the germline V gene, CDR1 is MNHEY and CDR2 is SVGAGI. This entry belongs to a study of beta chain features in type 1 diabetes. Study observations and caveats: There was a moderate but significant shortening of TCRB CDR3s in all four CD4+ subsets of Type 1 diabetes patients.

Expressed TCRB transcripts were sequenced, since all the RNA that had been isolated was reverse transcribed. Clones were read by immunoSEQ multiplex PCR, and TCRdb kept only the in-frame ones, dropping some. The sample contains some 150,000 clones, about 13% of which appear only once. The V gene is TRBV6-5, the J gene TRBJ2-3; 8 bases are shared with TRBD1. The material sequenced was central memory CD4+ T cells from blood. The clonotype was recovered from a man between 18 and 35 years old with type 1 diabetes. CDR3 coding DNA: TGTGCCAGCAGACGACAGGGGTTAACAGATACGCAGTATTTT. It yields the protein CASRRQGLTDTQYF.